This TCR beta chain stems from a study of early T cells in non-severe SARS-CoV-2 infection. On the study more broadly: Sequencing used unsorted whole-blood bulk RNA, so chains lack pairing.

The CDR3 sequence is 15 residues long. In germline, CDR1 is SGHVS, CDR2 FNYEAQ. Trimming shortened V by 1 base and J by 3 bases, and 12 bases separated the two germline ends. As to this clonotype: Its antigen is as yet unknown.

Individual cDNA molecules received unique molecular identifiers. MiXCR, applied by TCRdb to the 5' RACE reads, yields one record per CDR3 protein. The sample holds 75,000 to 80,000 distinct CDR3 sequences; 11% are singletons and the top ten take around 12%. The study, taken as a whole, reports: Anti-spike CD8 responses were favored by VDJdb matching, which missed private and CD4 specificities.

The specimen comprised whole blood, sampled at baseline. The source of this sequence is an adult who was a healthcare worker with PCR-confirmed SARS-CoV-2 infection or an uninfected control (not recorded which). The chain is built from TRBV7-6 and TRBJ1-1; maybe TRBD1 (5 bases). The CDR3 spells CASSLGAARDTEAFF. CDR3 nucleotides: TGTGCCAGCAGCTTAGGGGCGGCCAGGGACACTGAAGCTTTCTTT.